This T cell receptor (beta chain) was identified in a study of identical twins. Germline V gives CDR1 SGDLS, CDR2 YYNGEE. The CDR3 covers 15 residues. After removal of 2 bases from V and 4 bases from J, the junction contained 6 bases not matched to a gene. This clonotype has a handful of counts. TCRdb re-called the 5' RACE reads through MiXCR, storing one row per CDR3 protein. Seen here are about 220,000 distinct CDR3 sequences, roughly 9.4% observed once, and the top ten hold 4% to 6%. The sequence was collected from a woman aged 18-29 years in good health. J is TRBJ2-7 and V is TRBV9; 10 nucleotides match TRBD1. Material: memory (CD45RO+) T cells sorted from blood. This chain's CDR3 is CASSVSTGGEYEQYF. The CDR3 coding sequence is TGTGCCAGCAGCGTTTCGACAGGGGGCGAATACGAGCAGTACTTC.